Each of the 30 T cell receptor beta chains below was sequenced from the same sample in a study of shared clonotypes between healthy human individuals. Libraries were prepared by immunoSEQ multiplex PCR; TCRdb keeps only in-frame clonotypes and omits some of them. The sample holds about a million clones; roughly 77% are singletons and the top ten take roughly 0.9%. The sequenced material came from memory CD4+ T cells from PBMCs. The subset: CD45RA-negative fraction. These receptors all stem from a man younger than 30 in good health. Some clones in this sample may be carry-over from other donors' samples.

The rearrangement uses TRBV4-2 and TRBJ1-1; D is ambiguous. Germline CDR1 LGHNA, CDR2 YNFKEQ. Trimming took off 4 bases at V and 1 base at J, with 13 bases between the two ends. This CDR3 comprises 15 residues. CDR3 nucleotide sequence: TGTGCCAGCAGCCTGCCGCCCGCCCAGAACACTGAAGCTTTCTTT. As protein: CASSLPPAQNTEAFF.

The chain recombines TRBV5-6 with TRBJ1-2; D not resolved. There are 14 residues in the CDR3. V was cut by 1 base and J by 5 bases, with 12 bases left in between. Germline V CDR1 and CDR2: SGHDT, YYEEEE. The CDR3 DNA reads as TGTGCCAGCAGCTTGTTGCCGACCCCGTATGGCTACACCTTC. The encoded protein is CASSLLPTPYGYTF. Full variable domain (remainder filled in from reference TRBV5-6 and TRBJ1-2): DAGVTQSPTHLIKTRGQQVTLRCSPKSGHDTVSWYQQALGQGPQFIFQYYEEEERQRGNFPDRFSGHQFPNYSSELNVNALLLGDSALYLCASSLLPTPYGYTFGSGTRLTVV.

This clone appeared a few times. This specimen includes other DNA sequences encoding the same CDR3. V gene TRBV5-1 combines with J gene TRBJ2-2; 13 bases are shared with TRBD2. Germline lookup yields CDR1 SGHRS and CDR2 YFSETQ. Trimming cost V 0 bases and J 4 bases; bases outside gene matches: 0. The CDR3 is made up of 16 amino acids. CDR3 coding DNA: TGCGCCAGCAGCTTGGGACTAGCGGGAGGCACCGGGGAGCTGTTTTTT. It encodes CASSLGLAGGTGELFF.

The CDR3 region is CAWRSGTDTDTQYF. The DNA for the CDR3 is TGTGCCTGGAGGTCCGGGACAGACACAGATACGCAGTATTTT. The chain links TRBV30 to TRBJ2-3, with 7 bases fitting TRBD1. The J segment lost 2 bases and the V segment lost 3 bases, leaving 5 bases of the junction unmatched. Germline V gene lookup returns CDR1 GTSNPN and CDR2 SVGIG (reference sequence). There are 14 residues in the CDR3.

In regard to this clone: A much larger clone is a single base away; this may be a read error. This specimen includes other DNA sequences encoding the same CDR3. The rearrangement joins TRBV6-5 to TRBJ2-7; D ambiguous. The CDR3 has 15 amino acids. The germline V and J ends were trimmed by 0 bases and 2 bases, with 11 bases remaining between them. CDR1 is MNHEY and CDR2 is SVGAGI in the germline V gene. The CDR3 protein is CASSYSVRGTYEQYF. The CDR3 region has the DNA TGTGCCAGCAGTTACTCGGTAAGAGGAACCTACGAGCAGTACTTC.

This clone appeared a few times. This rearrangement joins TRBV5-1 to TRBJ2-2; 8 bases match TRBD2. The CDR3 has 16 amino acids. V lost 6 bases, J lost 5 bases, and 12 bases stayed unmatched. Per germline, CDR1 SGHRS and CDR2 YFSETQ. Here the CDR3 reads CASTLSGTSGTGELFF. The CDR3 DNA follows: TGCGCCAGCACCCTGTCGGGGACTAGTGGAACCGGGGAGCTGTTTTTT.

The chain combines TRBV7-2 with TRBJ1-2; possibly TRBD1 for D (6 bases). CDR3 length equals 16 residues. CDR1 is SGHTA and CDR2 is FQGNSA in the germline V gene. V gave up 5 bases and J gave up 0 bases, with 16 bases separating them. The CDR3 loop is CASSGGTGIPNYGYTF. As DNA, the CDR3 is TGTGCCAGCAGCGGGGGAACAGGGATCCCTAACTATGGCTACACCTTC.

This clone was counted many times. V is TRBV11-2 and J is TRBJ2-2, with a tentative D call TRBD1 (6 bases). Germline V gene sequence: CDR1 SGHAT, CDR2 FQNNGV. This CDR3 has 13 amino acids. With 6 bases removed from V and 6 bases from J, the gap between germline ends came to 11 bases. The CDR3 DNA reads as TGTGCCAGCAGGGAACAGGGTTCCGGGGAGCTGTTTTTT. This translates into CASREQGSGELFF.

V is TRBV7-3 and J is TRBJ2-5; 7 nucleotides align to TRBD2. Germline V gene lookup returns CDR1 SGHTA and CDR2 FQGTGA. The CDR3 contains 15 residues. V trimming: 0 bases; J trimming: 3 bases; junction bases outside the gene matches: 4. CDR3 amino acids: CASSLTGGSKETQYF. CDR3 DNA sequence: TGTGCCAGCAGCTTAACCGGCGGGAGTAAAGAGACCCAGTACTTC.

This clone was recorded once. The V and J genes are TRBV7-2 and TRBJ1-2; no clear D. Germline CDR1 SGHTA, CDR2 FQGNSA. V was pared by 6 bases and J by 5 bases, with 7 bases between. The CDR3 contains 11 residues. The CDR3 DNA is TGTGCCAGCAGTAGGGAGTATGGCTACACCTTC. Translation: CASSREYGYTF.

A note on this clone: The sample has other DNA sequences that encode this CDR3 too. This chain links TRBV7-9 with TRBJ1-1, with D uncertain. The CDR3 contains 13 residues. The germline V gene encodes CDR1 SEHNR and CDR2 FQNEAQ (reference sequence). V lost 3 bases to trimming and J lost 1 base, with 6 bases between them. The CDR3 nucleotides are TGTGCCAGCAGCTTTTCAGCGAACACTGAAGCTTTCTTT. Its translation: CASSFSANTEAFF. Full variable domain (outside the CDR3, taken from reference TRBV7-9 and TRBJ1-1): DTGVSQNPRHKITKRGQNVTFRCDPISEHNRLYWYRQTLGQGPEFLTYFQNEAQLEKSRLLSDRFSAERPKGSFSTLEIQRTEQGDSAMYLCASSFSANTEAFFGQGTRLTVV.

The chain recombines TRBV29-1 with TRBJ1-1; possible D gene TRBD1, 5 bases. The germline CDR1 and CDR2 sequences are SQVTM and ANQGSEA. Trimming cost V 6 bases and J 1 base, with 15 bases left between them. The CDR3 consists of 14 residues. CDR3 sequence reads: CSVTRQSTNTEAFF. Written as DNA, the CDR3 is TGCAGCGTAACAAGACAGAGTACGAACACTGAAGCTTTCTTT. Filled out from reference TRBV29-1 and TRBJ1-1, the complete variable domain reads SAVISQKPSRDICQRGTSLTIQCQVDSQVTMMFWYRQQPGQSLTLIATANQGSEATYESGFVIDKFPISRPNLTFSTLTVSNMSPEDSSIYLCSVTRQSTNTEAFFGQGTRLTVV.

The chain couples TRBV9 to TRBJ1-3; the D is unclear. Trimming stripped 7 bases from V and 1 base from J, with 9 bases between. The CDR3 length is 13 residues. In germline, CDR1 is SGDLS, CDR2 YYNGEE. CDR3 amino acids: CASDDGSGNTIYF. CDR3 DNA sequence: TGTGCCAGCGATGACGGATCTGGAAACACCATATATTTT.

The rearrangement links TRBV9 to TRBJ2-1; TRBD2 might be the D (5 bases). This CDR3 contains 14 residues. Germline lookup yields CDR1 SGDLS and CDR2 YYNGEE. The V end lost 0 bases, the J end lost 6 bases, and 10 bases lay between the germline ends. The CDR3 region has the DNA TGTGCCAGCAGCGTAGACGGGAAGAGCAATGAGCAGTTCTTC. Encoded protein: CASSVDGKSNEQFF.

The chain links TRBV11-2 to TRBJ1-3, with unresolved D. Germline V gene data show CDR1 as SGHAT and CDR2 as FQNNGV. V was cut by 4 bases and J by 2 bases, with 15 bases left in between. The CDR3 has 16 amino acids. The CDR3 region is CASSYPSVPTGNTIYF. In DNA form, the CDR3 reads TGTGCCAGCAGCTACCCCAGCGTTCCAACTGGAAACACCATATATTTT.

Details on this clone: Additional DNA sequences in this sample encode the identical CDR3. The chain has TRBV5-1 and TRBJ2-5, with D hard to call. The CDR3 loop spans 12 amino acids. V was shortened by 2 bases and J by 2 bases, with 4 bases between the two germline ends. Germline V gene sequence: CDR1 SGHRS, CDR2 YFSETQ. The CDR3 bases are TGCGCCAGCAGCTTAGTACAAGAGACCCAGTACTTC. Residues: CASSLVQETQYF.

This clone was found a few times. The rearrangement links TRBV28 to TRBJ1-2, with 10 nucleotides matching TRBD1. This CDR3 is 12 amino acids long. V lost 6 bases, J lost 8 bases, and 3 bases stayed unmatched. Germline V gene lookup returns CDR1 MDHEN and CDR2 SYDVKM. The CDR3 protein is CASRGTGVGYTF. CDR3 DNA sequence: TGTGCCAGCAGGGGGACAGGGGTAGGCTACACCTTC.

V gene TRBV28 combines with J gene TRBJ1-2, with 9 bases that match TRBD1. The junction had 4 bases not matched to a gene; V was cut back by 8 bases and J by 3 bases. This CDR3 has 13 residues. Germline-derived CDR1 and CDR2 are MDHEN and SYDVKM. CDR3 DNA: TGTGCCAGCCACAGGGGGCGAGACTATGGCTACACCTTC. Amino acids: CASHRGRDYGYTF.

This clone has just one count. The genes are TRBV19 and TRBJ1-5; perhaps TRBD1 as D (6 bases). This CDR3 is built from 15 residues. Germline V gives CDR1 LNHDA, CDR2 SQIVND (reference sequence). Trimming left V 3 bases short and J 3 bases short, with 12 bases between. CDR3 bases: TGTGCCAGTAGTATGTCGGGGGCCCTCAATCAGCCCCAGCATTTT. Its protein product is CASSMSGALNQPQHF.

In DNA form, the CDR3 reads TGTGCCAGTAGTACACAGACAGGGTTATATAGCAATCAGCCCCAGCATTTT. Translating it yields CASSTQTGLYSNQPQHF. The V and J genes are TRBV19 and TRBJ1-5; TRBD1 matches 7 bases. CDR3 length: 17 amino acids. Losses at the gene ends were 4 bases for V and 0 bases for J; bases not matched to a gene: 9. Germline lookup yields CDR1 LNHDA and CDR2 SQIVND (reference sequence).

V is TRBV7-9 and J is TRBJ2-7; D might be TRBD1 (6 bases). The V end lost 5 bases, the J end lost 6 bases, and 20 bases lay between the germline ends. Germline V gene lookup returns CDR1 SEHNR and CDR2 FQNEAQ (reference sequence). The CDR3 has 15 amino acids. The CDR3 sequence: CASSPVRAVGAEQYF. As DNA, the CDR3 is TGTGCCAGCAGCCCGGTGAGAGCCGTGGGGGCCGAGCAGTACTTC.

DNA for the CDR3: TGTGCCAGCCGGGCGGGGATAGCGGGGCCCTACGAGCAGTACTTC. Its protein is CASRAGIAGPYEQYF. V and J are TRBV25-1 and TRBJ2-5; 8 nucleotides align to TRBD2. The DNA end lines up better with TRBJ2-7; the J call may be wrong. The CDR3 runs to 15 residues. Germline assignment: CDR1 MGHDK and CDR2 SYGVNS.

The sample holds one count of this clone. The genes are TRBV7-2 and TRBJ2-3; D gene ambiguous. This CDR3 region has 14 residues. V gave up 0 bases and J gave up 4 bases, with 8 bases separating them. Per germline, CDR1 SGHTA and CDR2 FQGNSA. The CDR3 here is CASSLAWLADTQYF. In nucleotides, the CDR3 is TGTGCCAGCAGCTTAGCATGGCTAGCAGATACGCAGTATTTT.

The chain employs TRBV5-4 and TRBJ2-7, with 7 nucleotides matching TRBD2. The CDR3 is made up of 14 amino acids. V lost 4 bases, J lost 3 bases, and 7 bases stayed unmatched. From germline, CDR1 is SGHNT and CDR2 YYREEE (reference sequence). DNA for the CDR3: TGTGCCAGCAGCCTGGGGGGGAGCGGCTACGAGCAGTACTTC. Protein: CASSLGGSGYEQYF.

This clone was observed a few times. The chain joins TRBV28 to TRBJ1-1; TRBD1 is a possible D gene (5 bases). Germline-derived CDR1 and CDR2 are MDHEN and SYDVKM. CDR3 size: 13 residues. Deletions cut 7 bases from V and 6 bases from J, with 15 bases between. CDR3 DNA: TGTGCCAGCACTCTCGGGGCTTGGGCTGAAGCTTTCTTT. Translated, it gives CASTLGAWAEAFF.

Comments on this clone: A read error is possible here, since a much larger clone lies one base away. Additional DNA sequences in this sample encode the identical CDR3. The chain has TRBV7-9 and TRBJ2-3; unclear D gene. CDR3 length: 12 amino acids. Trimming left V 5 bases short and J 2 bases short, with 5 bases between. In germline, CDR1 is SEHNR, CDR2 FQNEAQ (reference sequence). This CDR3 is CASSPNTDTQYF. The CDR3 DNA reads TGTGCCAGCAGCCCCAACACAGATACGCAGTATTTT.

This clone was recorded many times. This sequence joins TRBV28 and TRBJ1-1; D is unclear. V lost 1 base, J lost 5 bases, and 14 bases lay in between. The CDR3 is 15 residues long. Germline loops: CDR1 MDHEN, CDR2 SYDVKM. The CDR3 here is CASSLLSGLVTEAFF. The CDR3 DNA is TGTGCCAGCAGTTTATTATCCGGGTTAGTTACTGAAGCTTTCTTT. The complete variable domain, with remaining parts taken from reference TRBV28 and TRBJ1-1, reads DVKVTQSSRYLVKRTGEKVFLECVQDMDHENMFWYRQDPGLGLRLIYFSYDVKMKEKGDIPEGYSVSREKKERFSLILESASTNQTSMYLCASSLLSGLVTEAFFGQGTRLTVV.

The sample holds a few counts of this clone. The chain couples TRBV11-3 to TRBJ1-1; D gene uncertain. The CDR3 runs to 12 residues. Per the germline V gene, CDR1 is SGHNT and CDR2 is YENEEA. Trimming took off 5 bases at V and 5 bases at J, with 9 bases between the two ends. The DNA for the CDR3 is TGTGCCAGCAGCCGAGGACCAACTGAAGCTTTCTTT. Protein: CASSRGPTEAFF.

The CDR3 nucleotides are TGCGCCAGCAGCCAAGACATCGGTGTCCGGTACTACAATGAGCAGTTCTTC. This translates into CASSQDIGVRYYNEQFF. V is TRBV4-1 and J is TRBJ2-1; D call uncertain. Per the germline V gene, CDR1 is MGHRA and CDR2 is YSYEKL. V was trimmed by 0 bases and J by 3 bases, leaving 15 bases between them. This CDR3 has 17 amino acids.

The rearrangement links TRBV10-3 to TRBJ2-7; 9 bases are a match to TRBD1. V gave up 6 bases and J gave up 6 bases; unmatched junction bases: 12. The germline V gene encodes CDR1 ENHRY and CDR2 SYGVKD. This CDR3 comprises 15 residues. The CDR3 spells CAIRGDRDDLFEQYF. In DNA form, the CDR3 reads TGTGCCATCAGAGGGGACAGGGATGATCTCTTCGAGCAGTACTTC.